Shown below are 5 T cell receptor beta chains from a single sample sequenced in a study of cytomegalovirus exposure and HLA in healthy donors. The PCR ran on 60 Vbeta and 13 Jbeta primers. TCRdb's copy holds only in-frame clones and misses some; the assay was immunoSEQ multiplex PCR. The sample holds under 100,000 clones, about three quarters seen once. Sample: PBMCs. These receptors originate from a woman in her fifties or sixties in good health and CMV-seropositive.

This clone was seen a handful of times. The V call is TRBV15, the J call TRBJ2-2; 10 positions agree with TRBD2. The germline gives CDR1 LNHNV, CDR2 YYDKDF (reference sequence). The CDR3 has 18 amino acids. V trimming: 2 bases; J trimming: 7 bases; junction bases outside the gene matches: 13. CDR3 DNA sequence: TGTGCCACCAGCAGAAGCGCTAGCGGGAGATTAAGTAGCGGGGAGCTGTTTTTT. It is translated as CATSRSASGRLSSGELFF.

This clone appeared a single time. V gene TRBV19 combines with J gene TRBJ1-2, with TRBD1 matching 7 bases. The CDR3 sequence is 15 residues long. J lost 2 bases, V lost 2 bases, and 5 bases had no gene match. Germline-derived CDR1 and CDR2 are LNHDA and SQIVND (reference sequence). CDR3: CASSISAGGNYGYTF. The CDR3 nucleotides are TGTGCCAGTAGTATATCCGCAGGGGGGAACTATGGCTACACCTTC.

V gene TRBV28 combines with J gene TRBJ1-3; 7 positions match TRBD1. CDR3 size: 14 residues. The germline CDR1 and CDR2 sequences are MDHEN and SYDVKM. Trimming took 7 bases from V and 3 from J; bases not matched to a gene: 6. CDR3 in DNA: TGTGCCAGCACGACCGGGACAGATGGAAACACCATATATTTT. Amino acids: CASTTGTDGNTIYF.

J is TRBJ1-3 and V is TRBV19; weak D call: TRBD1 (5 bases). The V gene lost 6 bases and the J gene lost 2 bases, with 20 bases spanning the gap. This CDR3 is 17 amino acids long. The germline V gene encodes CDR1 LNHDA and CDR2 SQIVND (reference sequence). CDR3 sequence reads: CASSVTGPRQPGNTIYF. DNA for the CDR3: TGTGCCAGTAGCGTCACCGGGCCTCGACAGCCTGGAAACACCATATATTTT.

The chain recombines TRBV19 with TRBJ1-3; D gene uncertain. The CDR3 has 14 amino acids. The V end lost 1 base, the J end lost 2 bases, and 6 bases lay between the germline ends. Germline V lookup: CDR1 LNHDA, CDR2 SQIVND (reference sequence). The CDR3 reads CASSIAAAGNTIYF. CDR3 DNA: TGTGCCAGTAGTATAGCCGCAGCTGGAAACACCATATATTTT.